This T cell receptor (beta chain) was obtained from a study of T-cell memory formation after mild COVID-19. TCRdb fed the 5' RACE reads into MiXCR, producing one record per CDR3 protein. Here the sample spans 300,000 to 350,000 distinct CDR3 sequences, roughly 13% being singletons. The CDR3 sequence is 13 residues long. Deletions cut 7 bases from V and 4 bases from J, with 10 bases between. CDR1 and CDR2 (germline): MGHDK, SYGVNS. Study findings and constraints: Several responding clones turned up in pre-infection memory, indicating that cross-reactive memory may have taken part.

As for this clonotype: No antigen is known for it.

This sequence joins TRBV25-1 and TRBJ2-2, with D perhaps matching TRBD1 or TRBD2 (5 bases each). The source is a man aged 18 to 29 who had mild COVID-19 (a few samples of this study predate the infection). Cell type and time point are not known. Sequencing was carried out using PBMCs or a T cell subset sorted from them (not recorded which). The CDR3: CASTREFTGELFF. CDR3 sequence (DNA): TGTGCCAGCACCAGGGAGTTCACCGGGGAGCTGTTTTTT.